This TCR beta chain was recorded in a study of glioma-infiltrating T cells. Overall study results and limits: Non-neoplastic patients had below-expected tissue-blood divergence, while all gliomas exceeded expectation.

CDR3 size: 14 residues. Looked up from germline, CDR1 is LGHDT and CDR2 is YNNKEL (reference sequence). V was cut by 4 bases and J by 0 bases, with 7 bases left in between. Notes on this clonotype: What it binds is not known. Here the CDR3 omits its conserved ending phenylalanine or tryptophan, so a read error is the likely source.

Using RNA template, CDR3s of TCR alpha and beta were amplified with iRepertoire arm-PCR. TCRdb used MiXCR to reprocess the multiplex PCR reads, holding one entry per CDR3 protein. The sample shows 160,000 or so distinct CDR3 sequences, around 40% of them seen only once. The chain combines TRBV3-1 with TRBJ1-3; D unresolved. Sequencing was performed on glioma tissue, nonneoplastic brain tissue, or PBMCs (not recorded which). This TCR came from a human donor with low-grade glioma or glioblastoma, undergoing nonglioma brain surgery, or in good health (not recorded which). Here the CDR3 DNA reads TGTGCCAGCAGCCCCCCTAGCTCTGGAAACACCATATATTCT. Encoded protein: CASSPPSSGNTIYS.